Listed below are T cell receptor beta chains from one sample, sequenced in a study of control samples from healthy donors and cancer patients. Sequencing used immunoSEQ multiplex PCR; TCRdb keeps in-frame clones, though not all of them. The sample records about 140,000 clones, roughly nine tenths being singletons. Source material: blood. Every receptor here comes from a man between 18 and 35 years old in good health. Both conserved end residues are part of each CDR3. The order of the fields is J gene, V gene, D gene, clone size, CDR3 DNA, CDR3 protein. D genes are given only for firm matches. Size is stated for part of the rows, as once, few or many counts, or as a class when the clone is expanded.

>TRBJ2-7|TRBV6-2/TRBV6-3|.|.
TGTGCCAGCAGTTATTACAGCTACGAGCAGTACTTC
CASSYYSYEQYF
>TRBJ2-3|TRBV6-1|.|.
TGTGCCAGCAGTGAAGCGCTGGGTCTGAGCACAGATACGCAGTATTTT
CASSEALGLSTDTQYF
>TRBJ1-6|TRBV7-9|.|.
TGTGCCAGCAGCGAGCAGGATTCACCCCTCCACTTT
CASSEQDSPLHF
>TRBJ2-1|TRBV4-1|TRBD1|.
TGCGCCAGCAGCCCCCGGACAGGGATTAATGAGCAGTTCTTC
CASSPRTGINEQFF
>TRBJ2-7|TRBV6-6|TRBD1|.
TGTGCCAGCCCCGGGACAGATAAAATGTACGAGCAGTACTTC
CASPGTDKMYEQYF
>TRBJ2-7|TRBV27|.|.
TGTGCCAGCAGGGGTTTGGGGGGCCAATACGAGCAGTACTTC
CASRGLGGQYEQYF
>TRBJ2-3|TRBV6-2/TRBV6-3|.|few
TGTGCCAGCAGTTCCCCCCCCCTGGTTACGCAGTATTTT
CASSSPPLVTQYF
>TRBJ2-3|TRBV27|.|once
TGTGCCAGCAGTTACGGACACCCGAGCACAGATACGCAGTATTTT
CASSYGHPSTDTQYF
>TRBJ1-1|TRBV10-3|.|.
TGTGCCATCAGTGAGTCGGAAGGGGGGGTTCACACTGAAGCTTTCTTT
CAISESEGGVHTEAFF
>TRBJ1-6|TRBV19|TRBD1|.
TGTGCCAGTAGTTCACAGGGGGGCTCACCCCTCCACTTT
CASSSQGGSPLHF
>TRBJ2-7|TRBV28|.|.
TGTGCCAGCAGTTTATCGGCAGGGGTGTTCTACGAGCAGTACTTC
CASSLSAGVFYEQYF
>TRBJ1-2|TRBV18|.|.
TGTGCCAGCTCACCAGGTGCGGAGAACTATGGCTACACCTTC
CASSPGAENYGYTF
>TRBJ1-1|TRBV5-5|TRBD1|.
TGTGCCAGCAGCGCGGTAGACGAGGGGGCCTACACTGAAGCTTTCTTT
CASSAVDEGAYTEAFF
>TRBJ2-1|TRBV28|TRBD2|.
TGTGCCAGCAGTTCACGTGGAGGGGGACTAGACAATGAGCAGTTCTTC
CASSSRGGGLDNEQFF
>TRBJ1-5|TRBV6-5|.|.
TGTGCCAGCAGTTTAGGGCAGGGGAGCAATCAGCCCCAGCATTTT
CASSLGQGSNQPQHF
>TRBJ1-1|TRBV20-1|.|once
TGCACCCCCGACACTGAAGCTTTCTTT
CTPDTEAFF
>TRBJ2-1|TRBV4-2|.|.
TGTGCCAGCAGCCAAGAACTGACTTACAATGAGCAGTTCTTC
CASSQELTYNEQFF
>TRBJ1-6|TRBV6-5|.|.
TGTGCCAGCAGTCATAACAGGGAGGCAAATTCACCCCTCCACTTT
CASSHNREANSPLHF
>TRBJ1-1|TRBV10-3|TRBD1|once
TGTGCCATCAGTGGACAGGGGAACACTGAAGCTTTCTTT
CAISGQGNTEAFF
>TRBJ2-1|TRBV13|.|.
TGTGCCAGCAGCTTTCCCGGGCATGAGCAGTTCTTC
CASSFPGHEQFF
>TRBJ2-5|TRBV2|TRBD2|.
TGTGCCAGCGGGGGGGAAGGACGACTGGGCGAGACCCAGTACTTC
CASGGEGRLGETQYF
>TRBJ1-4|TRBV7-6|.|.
TGTGCCAGCAGCACGGTGAGTGGCGAAAAACTGTTTTTT
CASSTVSGEKLFF
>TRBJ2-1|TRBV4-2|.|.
TGTAATTATGGGGGACACCCCAACCTCGAAAGGCAGTTCTTC
CNYGGHPNLERQFF
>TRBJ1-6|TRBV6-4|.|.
TGTGCCAGCAGGAAGGACGGATCCGACAGACCCAATAATTCACCCCTCCACTTT
CASRKDGSDRPNNSPLHF
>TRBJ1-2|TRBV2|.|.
TGTGCCAGCAGTGACGGGGGGATGGTCTATGGCTACACCTTC
CASSDGGMVYGYTF
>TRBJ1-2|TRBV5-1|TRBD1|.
TGCGCCAGCAGCCCTGCTGGACAGGGGATCTATGGCTACACCTTC
CASSPAGQGIYGYTF
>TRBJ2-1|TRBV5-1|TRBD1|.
TGCGCCAGCAGCTCCACCGGGACAGGGCTCAATGGCGAGCAGTTCTTC
CASSSTGTGLNGEQFF
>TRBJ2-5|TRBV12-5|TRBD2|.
TGTGCTAGTGGTCCCGGGGGGGGGATGGAGACCCAGTACTTC
CASGPGGGMETQYF
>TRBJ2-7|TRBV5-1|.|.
TGCGCCAGCAGCTTGGCGGTGCGCTACGAGCAGTACTTC
CASSLAVRYEQYF
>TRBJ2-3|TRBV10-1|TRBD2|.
TGCGCCAGCACCCCCGGGACTAGCGGAGATACGCAGTATTTT
CASTPGTSGDTQYF
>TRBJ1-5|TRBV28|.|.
TGTGCCAGCATCGGGGGGATTCCCCAGCCCCAGCATTTT
CASIGGIPQPQHF
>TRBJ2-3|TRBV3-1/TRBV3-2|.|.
TGTGCCAGCAGCCCTTTCCCCACAGATACGCAGTATTTT
CASSPFPTDTQYF
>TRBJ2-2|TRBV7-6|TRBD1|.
TGTGCCAGCAGCGCCCGGGACAGAGGCACCGGGGAGCTGTTTTTT
CASSARDRGTGELFF
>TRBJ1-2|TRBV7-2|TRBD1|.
TGTGCCAGCAGCTTCGGTGGACAGGCGGCTAACTATGGCTACACCTTC
CASSFGGQAANYGYTF
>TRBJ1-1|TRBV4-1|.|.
TGCGCCAGCACAGTCTGGCAGGGGAACTTTCCGACCACTGAAGCTTTCTTT
CASTVWQGNFPTTEAFF
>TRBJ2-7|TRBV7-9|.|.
TGTGCCAGCAACTCACAGGGTTGGGACGAGCAGTACTTC
CASNSQGWDEQYF
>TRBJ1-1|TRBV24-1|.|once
TGTGCCACCAGTGATCCCAGGAACACTGAAGCTTTCTTT
CATSDPRNTEAFF
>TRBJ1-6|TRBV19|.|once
TGTGCCAGTAGTAGGGGGAGGGATTCACCCCTCCACTTT
CASSRGRDSPLHF
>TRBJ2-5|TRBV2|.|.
TGTGCCAGCAGTGAATTGGGTGGAGAAAAAGAGACCCAGTACTTC
CASSELGGEKETQYF